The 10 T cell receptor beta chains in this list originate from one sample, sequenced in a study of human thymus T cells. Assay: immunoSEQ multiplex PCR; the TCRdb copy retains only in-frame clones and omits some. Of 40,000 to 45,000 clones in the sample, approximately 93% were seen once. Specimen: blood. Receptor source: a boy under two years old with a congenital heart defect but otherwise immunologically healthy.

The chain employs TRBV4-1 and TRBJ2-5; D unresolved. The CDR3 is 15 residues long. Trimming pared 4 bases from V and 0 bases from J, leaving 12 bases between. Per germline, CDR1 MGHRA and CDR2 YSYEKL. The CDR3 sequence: CASSPSYWYQETQYF. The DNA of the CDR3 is TGCGCCAGCAGCCCATCATATTGGTACCAAGAGACCCAGTACTTC.

CDR3 region: CASSSRDREYF. CDR3 in DNA: TGTGCCAGCAGTTCCCGGGACAGGGAGTATTTT. The V and J genes are TRBV6-5 and TRBJ2-3, with 9 bases matching TRBD1. Germline values: CDR1 MNHEY, CDR2 SVGAGI. V shed 4 bases, J shed 13 bases, and the junction held 3 bases outside the gene matches. The CDR3 extends over 11 amino acids.

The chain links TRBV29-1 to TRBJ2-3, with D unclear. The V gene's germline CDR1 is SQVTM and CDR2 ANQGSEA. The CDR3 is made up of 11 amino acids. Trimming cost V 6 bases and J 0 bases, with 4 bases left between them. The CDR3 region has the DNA TGCAGCGTAGCTAGCACAGATACGCAGTATTTT. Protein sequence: CSVASTDTQYF.

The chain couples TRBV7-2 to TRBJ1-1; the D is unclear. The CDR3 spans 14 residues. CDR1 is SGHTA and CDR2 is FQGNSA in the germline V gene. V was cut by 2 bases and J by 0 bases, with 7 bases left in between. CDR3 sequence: CASSLRTLNTEAFF. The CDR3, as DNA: TGTGCCAGCAGCTTACGGACGCTGAACACTGAAGCTTTCTTT.

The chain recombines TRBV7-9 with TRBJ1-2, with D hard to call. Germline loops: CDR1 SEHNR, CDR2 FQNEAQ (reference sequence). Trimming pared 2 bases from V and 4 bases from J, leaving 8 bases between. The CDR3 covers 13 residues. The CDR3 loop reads CASSLPRFYGYTF. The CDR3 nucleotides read TGTGCCAGCAGCTTACCCAGATTCTATGGCTACACCTTC.

The CDR3 DNA reads as TGTGCCAGCAAACCCGACAGTGCCAATCTTTCCTACGAGCAGTACTTC. Translated, it gives CASKPDSANLSYEQYF. The V gene is TRBV2, the J gene TRBJ2-7; D is possibly TRBD1 (5 bases). Trimming left V 7 bases short and J 1 base short, with 20 bases between. The CDR3 spans 16 residues. The V gene's germline CDR1 is SNHLY and CDR2 FYNNEI.

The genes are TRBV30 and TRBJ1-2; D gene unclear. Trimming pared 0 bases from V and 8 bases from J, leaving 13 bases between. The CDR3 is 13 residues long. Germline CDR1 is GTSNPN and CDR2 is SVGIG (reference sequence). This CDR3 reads CAWSVLAGHGYTF. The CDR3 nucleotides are TGTGCCTGGAGTGTACTAGCTGGGCACGGCTACACCTTC.

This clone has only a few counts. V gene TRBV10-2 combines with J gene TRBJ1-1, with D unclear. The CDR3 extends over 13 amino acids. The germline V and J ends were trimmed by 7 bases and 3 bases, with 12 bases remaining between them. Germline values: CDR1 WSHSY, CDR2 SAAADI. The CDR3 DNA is TGCGCCAGCATGGAGCGTGAGTACACTGAAGCTTTCTTT. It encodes CASMEREYTEAFF.

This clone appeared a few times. The CDR3 sequence is CASSLAMGQSSYNSPLHF. For the CDR3, the DNA is TGTGCCAGCAGCTTAGCCATGGGACAGAGCTCCTATAATTCACCCCTCCACTTT. The J gene is TRBJ1-6, the V gene TRBV7-9, with 7 bases fitting TRBD1. The CDR3 sequence is 18 residues long. The germline CDR1 and CDR2 sequences are SEHNR and FQNEAQ (reference sequence). Losses at the gene ends were 0 bases for V and 0 bases for J; bases not matched to a gene: 5.

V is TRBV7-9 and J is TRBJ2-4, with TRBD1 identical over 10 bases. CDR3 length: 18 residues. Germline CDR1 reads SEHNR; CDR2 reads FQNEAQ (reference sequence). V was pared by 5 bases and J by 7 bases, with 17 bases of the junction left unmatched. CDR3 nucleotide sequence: TGTGCCAGCAGCCCCCCCTGGACAGGGGGACGATGGGAGAACATTCAGTACTTC. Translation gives CASSPPWTGGRWENIQYF.